This is a list of T cell receptor beta chains from one sample in a study of read filtering for tumor transcriptome and immune sequencing. TCRdb re-analysed the reads in MiXCR, keeping a single row per CDR3 protein. There are around 41,000 distinct CDR3 sequences in the sample; about 10% occur only once, and approximately 37% lies in the top ten. The specimen sequenced was a population of CD138-negative cells sorted from bone marrow. The receptors originated from a donor aged 40 or older with multiple myeloma. Each CDR3 is given with its conserved first and last residue. A D gene is named only where the DNA matches it firmly. For some rows the clone size is stated as once, few or many, or as a class when expanded; others skip it.

J gene | V gene | D gene | clone size | CDR3 protein | CDR3 DNA
TRBJ1-1 | TRBV7-9 | . | many | CASSLVQGTNTEAFF | TGTGCCAGCAGCTTAGTCCAGGGGACTAACACTGAAGCTTTCTTT
TRBJ2-7 | TRBV10-3 | . | . | CAISPGVLTSYEQYF | TGTGCCATCAGCCCCGGGGTACTTACAAGCTACGAGCAGTACTTC
TRBJ1-1 | TRBV28 | . | few | CASEGSPGPAGKAFF | TGTGCCAGCGAGGGGAGTCCCGGTCCCGCGGGGAAAGCTTTCTTT
TRBJ2-1 | TRBV29-1 | . | many | CSVFLSLGPYNEQFF | TGCAGCGTTTTCCTCTCCCTGGGGCCCTACAATGAGCAGTTCTTC
TRBJ1-5 | TRBV12-3/TRBV12-4 | . | many | CASSFGLSVQPQHF | TGTGCCAGCAGTTTCGGGTTAAGTGTTCAGCCCCAGCATTTT
TRBJ2-3 | TRBV7-2 | . | many | CASSLVANTDTQYF | TGTGCCAGCAGCTTAGTAGCGAACACAGATACGCAGTATTTT
TRBJ2-4 | TRBV6-2/TRBV6-3 | . | many | CASSNGRPQGIQYF | TGTGCCAGCAGTAACGGGCGCCCCCAGGGGATTCAGTACTTC
TRBJ2-7 | TRBV2 | . | many | CASSDPLQTSSYEQYF | TGTGCCAGCAGTGACCCACTACAAACTAGCTCCTACGAGCAGTACTTC
TRBJ2-5 | TRBV7-9 | . | many | CASSSKWDGETQYF | TGTGCCAGCAGCTCAAAATGGGATGGCGAGACCCAGTACTTC
TRBJ2-5 | TRBV29-1 | . | many | CSVEWRLETQYF | TGCAGCGTTGAGTGGAGACTAGAGACCCAGTACTTC
TRBJ2-6 | TRBV28 | . | many | CASNSGANVLTF | TGTGCCAGCAATAGTGGGGCCAACGTCCTGACTTTC
TRBJ1-3 | TRBV7-2 | . | many | CASSDQAGGNTIYF | TGTGCCAGCAGCGACCAGGCCGGCGGAAACACCATATATTTT
TRBJ2-2 | TRBV7-2 | TRBD2 | many | CASSLTSGANTGELFF | TGTGCCAGCAGCTTAACTAGCGGGGCGAACACCGGGGAGCTGTTTTTT
TRBJ1-1 | TRBV28 | TRBD1 | many | CASSLGQGGAFF | TGTGCCAGCAGTCTAGGACAGGGGGGAGCTTTCTTT
TRBJ2-7 | TRBV29-1 | TRBD2 | many | CSAGTSGNYEQYF | TGCAGCGCCGGGACTAGCGGGAACTACGAGCAGTACTTC
TRBJ2-7 | TRBV4-1 | . | many | CASSQNRGASGEQYF | TGCGCCAGCAGCCAAAACCGGGGGGCCTCGGGGGAGCAGTACTTC
TRBJ1-2 | TRBV4-1 | TRBD1 | many | CASSQANLGQGNDYGYTF | TGCGCCAGCAGCCAGGCCAATCTGGGACAGGGTAACGACTATGGCTACACCTTC
TRBJ2-6 | TRBV11-2 | TRBD1 | many | CASSSNRGLVSGANVLTF | TGTGCCAGCAGCTCGAACAGGGGGCTTGTTTCTGGGGCCAACGTCCTGACTTTC
TRBJ2-2 | TRBV28 | TRBD1 | . | CASIGTGRLFF | TGTGCCAGCATTGGGACAGGGCGGCTGTTTTTT
TRBJ2-7 | TRBV28 | TRBD1 | few | CASSLGTKGADSYEQCF | TGTGCCAGCAGTCTCGGAACTAAGGGGGCAGATTCCTACGAGCAGTGCTTC
TRBJ1-5 | TRBV2 | TRBD1 | many | CASSRQGYQPQHF | TGTGCCAGCAGCCGACAGGGGTATCAGCCCCAGCATTTT
TRBJ2-1 | TRBV5-5 | . | few | CASSLVSGIEQFF | TGTGCCAGCAGCTTGGTAAGCGGAATTGAGCAGTTCTTC
TRBJ2-1 | TRBV6-6 | TRBD2 | many | CASSYPGGTRYNEQFF | TGTGCCAGCAGTTACCCCGGGGGGACTCGCTACAATGAGCAGTTCTTC
TRBJ2-5 | TRBV6-1 | TRBD2 | many | CASGGGNGFETQYF | TGTGCCAGCGGCGGGGGTAATGGATTTGAGACCCAGTACTTC
TRBJ2-1 | TRBV18 | . | once | CASSPLSLAWSSYSEQFF | TGTGCCAGCTCACCACTGTCCCTAGCATGGAGCTCCTACAGTGAGCAGTTCTTC
TRBJ2-1 | TRBV29-1 | TRBD2 | many | CSVERAGSSYNEQFF | TGCAGCGTTGAACGAGCGGGGAGCTCCTACAATGAGCAGTTCTTC
TRBJ2-7 | TRBV2 | . | many | CAGGTDEQYF | TGTGCCGGGGGGACAGACGAGCAGTACTTC
TRBJ1-1 | TRBV7-9 | . | many | CASSFTGSQAFF | TGTGCCAGCAGCTTCACTGGGAGTCAAGCTTTCTTT
TRBJ2-3 | TRBV19 | TRBD1 | many | CASSMGTATDTQYF | TGTGCCAGTAGTATGGGGACAGCCACAGATACGCAGTATTTT
TRBJ2-1 | TRBV5-5 | . | many | CASSPLEVNEQFF | TGTGCCAGCAGCCCCTTGGAGGTCAATGAGCAGTTCTTC
TRBJ2-2 | TRBV6-4 | . | many | CASSDSRAENTGELFF | TGTGCCAGCAGTGACTCAAGGGCGGAGAACACCGGGGAGCTGTTTTTT
TRBJ1-5 | TRBV2 | . | many | CASRDGKKNQPQHF | TGTGCCAGCAGGGACGGAAAAAAGAATCAGCCCCAGCATTTT
TRBJ2-5 | TRBV19 | TRBD1 | many | CASTLYWDRGRGETQYF | TGTGCCAGTACCCTCTACTGGGACAGGGGGCGCGGGGAGACCCAGTACTTC
TRBJ2-7 | TRBV6-4 | . | many | CASRRLAIPYYEQYF | TGTGCCAGCAGACGTTTAGCGATTCCTTACTACGAGCAGTACTTC
TRBJ1-4 | TRBV14 | . | many | CASSPRTASNEKLFF | TGTGCCAGCAGCCCTCGGACAGCATCAAATGAAAAACTGTTTTTT
TRBJ2-3 | TRBV29-1 | . | few | CSVAKAGTDTQYF | TGCAGCGTTGCCAAGGCCGGCACAGATACGCAGTATTTT
TRBJ2-7 | TRBV4-1 | . | many | CASSQDDGPYEQYF | TGCGCCAGCAGCCAAGATGACGGACCCTACGAGCAGTACTTC
TRBJ2-7 | TRBV28 | . | many | CASPPPGTPYGEQYF | TGTGCCAGCCCACCTCCCGGGACTCCTTACGGCGAGCAGTACTTC
TRBJ1-1 | TRBV18 | . | many | CASSQGRGPEAFF | TGTGCCAGCTCACAGGGCCGAGGGCCTGAAGCTTTCTTT
TRBJ2-1 | TRBV20-1 | TRBD2 | . | CSKGGGSYNEQFF | TGCAGCAAGGGCGGGGGCTCCTACAATGAGCAGTTCTTC
TRBJ1-5 | TRBV29-1 | . | many | CSVVSGGVAGQPQHF | TGCAGCGTCGTGAGTGGGGGTGTAGCTGGTCAGCCCCAGCATTTT
TRBJ1-2 | TRBV7-8 | . | many | CASSLLLQPNYGYTF | TGTGCCAGCAGCTTATTACTTCAGCCTAACTATGGCTACACCTTC
TRBJ2-1 | TRBV5-5 | . | medium-sized | CASIASSSYNEQFF | TGTGCCAGCATCGCTTCAAGCTCCTACAATGAGCAGTTCTTC
TRBJ2-1 | TRBV5-1 | . | many | CASSRQDNNEQFF | TGCGCCAGCAGCAGACAGGACAACAATGAGCAGTTCTTC
TRBJ2-2 | TRBV20-1 | . | . | CSARDPYTGEPSF | TGCAGTGCTAGAGACCCCTACACCGGGGAGCCGTCTTTT
TRBJ2-5 | TRBV27 | TRBD1 | many | CASSLGWDRDETQYF | TGTGCCAGCAGTTTAGGGTGGGACAGGGACGAGACCCAGTACTTC
TRBJ2-1 | TRBV12-3/TRBV12-4 | TRBD1 | many | CASSPRTGGNEQFF | TGTGCCAGCAGTCCTAGGACAGGAGGAAATGAGCAGTTCTTC
TRBJ1-1 | TRBV12-3/TRBV12-4 | . | many | CASSLAGIREAFF | TGTGCCAGCAGTTTAGCCGGGATTAGAGAAGCTTTCTTT
TRBJ2-2 | TRBV5-1 | TRBD2 | many | CASSLPSGLNTGELFF | TGCGCCAGCAGCCTACCTAGCGGGTTGAACACCGGGGAGCTGTTTTTT
TRBJ2-7 | TRBV28 | . | many | CASSTPRRGAYEQYF | TGTGCCAGCAGTACCCCTCGACGGGGGGCTTACGAGCAGTACTTC
TRBJ1-2 | TRBV19 | TRBD1 | . | CASRDETGGDYGYTF | TGTGCCAGTAGAGATGAAACAGGGGGAGACTATGGCTACACCTTC
TRBJ1-6 | TRBV28 | . | many | CASSPLNSPLHF | TGTGCCAGCAGTCCCCTAAATTCACCCCTCCACTTT
TRBJ1-1 | TRBV6-6 | . | many | CASKFGPAANTEAFF | TGTGCCAGCAAATTTGGACCGGCAGCTAACACTGAAGCTTTCTTT